This T cell receptor (beta chain) was sequenced during a study of naive and memory T cell subsets. General study findings and limits: Over 95% of naive TCR sequences appeared only once, unlike memory subsets. From naive to CM, EM and EMRA, diversity decreased and Gini increased.

The germline V and J ends were trimmed by 2 bases and 1 base, with 9 bases remaining between them. The CDR3 runs 15 residues. From germline, CDR1 is MNHNY and CDR2 SVGAGI (reference sequence). Cells stained for CD3, CD4, CD8, CD45RA, CD27 and viability were sorted into four CD45RA/CD27 subsets. A remark on this clonotype: The antigen is not known.

An equimolar mix of two oligonucleotides served as the beta constant-region primer for TRBC1 and TRBC2. The ligated cDNA underwent four PCR rounds using SP2 and nested alpha and beta constant-region primers. An oligonucleotide with the SP2 primer and a 12-nucleotide UMI was ligated to the cDNA 3' end. In TCRdb, the UMI-ligation and nested PCR reads were re-called with MiXCR into one record per CDR3 protein. The sample lists about 120,000 distinct CDR3 sequences, 36% seen once, with approximately 0.9% in the top ten. The TCR comes from a human donor in good health. Input material: central memory CD4+ T cells from blood. The chain joins TRBV6-6 to TRBJ1-3, with D unresolved. The chain's CDR3 is CASSYRDISGNTIYF. DNA of the CDR3: TGTGCCAGCAGTTACCGTGATATATCTGGAAACACCATATATTTT.